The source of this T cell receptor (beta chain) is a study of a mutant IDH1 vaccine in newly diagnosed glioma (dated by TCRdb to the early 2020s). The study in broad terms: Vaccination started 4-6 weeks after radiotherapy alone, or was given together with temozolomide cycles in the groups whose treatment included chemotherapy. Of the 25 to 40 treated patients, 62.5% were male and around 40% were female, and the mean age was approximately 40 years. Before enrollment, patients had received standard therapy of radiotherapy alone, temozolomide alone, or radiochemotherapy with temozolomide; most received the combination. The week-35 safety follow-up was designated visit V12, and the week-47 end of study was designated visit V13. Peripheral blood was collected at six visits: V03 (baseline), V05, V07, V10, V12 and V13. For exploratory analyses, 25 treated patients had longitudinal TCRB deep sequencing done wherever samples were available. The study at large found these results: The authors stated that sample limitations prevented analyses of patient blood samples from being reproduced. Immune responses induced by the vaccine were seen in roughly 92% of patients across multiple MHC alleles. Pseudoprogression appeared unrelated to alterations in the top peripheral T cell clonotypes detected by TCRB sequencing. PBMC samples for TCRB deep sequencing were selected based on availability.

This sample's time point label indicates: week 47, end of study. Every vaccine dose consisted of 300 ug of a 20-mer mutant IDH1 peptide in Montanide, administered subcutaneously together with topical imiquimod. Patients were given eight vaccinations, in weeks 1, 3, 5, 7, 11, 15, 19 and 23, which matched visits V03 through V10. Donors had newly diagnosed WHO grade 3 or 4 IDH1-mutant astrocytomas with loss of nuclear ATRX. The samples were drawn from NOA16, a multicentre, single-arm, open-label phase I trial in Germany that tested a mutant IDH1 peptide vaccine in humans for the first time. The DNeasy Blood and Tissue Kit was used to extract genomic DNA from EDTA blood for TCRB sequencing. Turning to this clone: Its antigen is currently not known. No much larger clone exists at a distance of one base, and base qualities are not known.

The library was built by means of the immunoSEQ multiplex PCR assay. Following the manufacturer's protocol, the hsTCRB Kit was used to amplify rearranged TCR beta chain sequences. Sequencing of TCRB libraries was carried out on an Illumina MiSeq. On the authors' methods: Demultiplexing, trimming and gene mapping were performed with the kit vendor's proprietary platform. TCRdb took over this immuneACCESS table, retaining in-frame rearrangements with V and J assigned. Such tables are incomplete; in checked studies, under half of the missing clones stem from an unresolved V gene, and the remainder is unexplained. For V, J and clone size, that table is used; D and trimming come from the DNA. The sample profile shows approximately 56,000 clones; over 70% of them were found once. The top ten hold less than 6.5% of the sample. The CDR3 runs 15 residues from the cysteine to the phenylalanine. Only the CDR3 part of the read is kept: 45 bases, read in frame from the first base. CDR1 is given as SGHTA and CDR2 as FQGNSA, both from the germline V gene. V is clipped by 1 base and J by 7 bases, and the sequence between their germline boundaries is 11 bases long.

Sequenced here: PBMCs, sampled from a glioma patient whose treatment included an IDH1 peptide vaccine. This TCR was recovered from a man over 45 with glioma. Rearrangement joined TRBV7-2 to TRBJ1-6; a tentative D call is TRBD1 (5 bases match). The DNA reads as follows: TGTGCCAGCAGCTTAGGGGCGACAGTAAATTCACCCCTCCACTTT. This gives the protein CASSLGATVNSPLHF.